The next 30 T cell receptor beta chains were all read from a single sample in a study of T cells in Graves' hyperthyroidism and ophthalmopathy. The TCR beta CDR3 regions underwent amplification using RNA transcripts as the source. During a first-round RT-PCR of the TCR CDR3, the HTBI primer set was used. TCRdb itself ran the multiplex PCR reads through MiXCR, one entry per CDR3 protein. Of about 610,000 distinct CDR3 sequences detected, 15% to 20% appear once; the ten largest clones hold roughly 3%. Sequencing input: blood. These receptors all come from a woman between 40 and 50 years old with Graves' ophthalmopathy.

Worth noting for this clonotype: A read error is possible here, since a much larger clone lies one base away. The CDR3: CASSKRGLRNQPQHF. CDR3 bases: TGTGCCAGCAGTAAAAGGGGGCTGCGGAATCAGCCCCAGCATTTT. The chain employs TRBV6-2 or TRBV6-3 and TRBJ1-5; 7 bases align to TRBD1. After removal of 5 bases from V and 4 bases from J, the junction contained 8 bases not matched to a gene. The CDR3 is 15 residues long. The germline V gene has CDR1 MNHEY and CDR2 SVGEGT.

V is TRBV7-3 and J is TRBJ2-3; a possible D gene is TRBD2 (5 bases). Germline assignment: CDR1 SGHTA and CDR2 FQGTGA. The V gene lost 4 bases and the J gene lost 4 bases, with 15 bases spanning the gap. CDR3 length: 15 residues. CDR3 in amino acids: CASSSRADGSDTQYF. CDR3 nucleotides: TGTGCCAGCAGCTCCAGAGCGGATGGTTCAGATACGCAGTATTTT.

Many counts were recorded for this clonotype. The chain joins TRBV28 to TRBJ2-1; D not resolved. The CDR3 runs 13 residues. Trimming removed 6 bases at V and 2 bases at J, with 8 bases between. Germline CDR1 reads MDHEN; CDR2 reads SYDVKM. The CDR3 here is CASSWNPYNEQFF. The CDR3 nucleotides are TGTGCCAGCAGCTGGAATCCCTACAATGAGCAGTTCTTC.

The table lists this clonotype with a few counts. The chain recombines TRBV11-2 with TRBJ2-1; the match to TRBD1 covers 9 bases. The CDR3 is 15 residues long. CDR1 and CDR2 (germline): SGHAT, FQNNGV. V shed 5 bases and J 4 bases; nucleotides not matched to a gene: 6. The CDR3 region is CASSARQGGYNEQFF. The DNA for the CDR3 is TGTGCCAGCAGCGCCCGACAGGGGGGGTACAATGAGCAGTTCTTC.

At least ten counts were recorded for this clonotype. The rearrangement links TRBV2 to TRBJ2-7, with 10 bases fitting TRBD2. The CDR3 length is 15 residues. Per germline, CDR1 SNHLY and CDR2 FYNNEI. With V trimmed by 3 bases and J by 7 bases, 9 bases remained unmatched. Here the CDR3 reads CASSDSLAGVLEQYF. The DNA of the CDR3 is TGTGCCAGCAGTGATTCTCTAGCGGGAGTTTTGGAGCAGTACTTC.

In this sample, this clonotype turned up many times. The DNA for the CDR3 is TGTGCCAGCAGTTCCCGGACCGGGGGGGAGACCCAGTACTTC. It yields the protein CASSSRTGGETQYF. The gene calls are TRBV28 and TRBJ2-5; 7 bases are a match to TRBD2. Germline CDR1 and CDR2: MDHEN and SYDVKM. The CDR3 loop spans 14 amino acids. The junction had 7 bases not matched to a gene; V was cut back by 4 bases and J by 5 bases.

This clonotype was seen ten or more times. This chain uses TRBV12-3 or TRBV12-4 with TRBJ2-1; D is perhaps TRBD1 (5 bases). The CDR3 contains 14 residues. V shed 8 bases and J shed 3 bases, with 14 bases lying between them. The CDR3: CASGRQIGYNEQFF. The DNA of the CDR3 is TGTGCCAGCGGACGACAGATCGGCTACAATGAGCAGTTCTTC.

This clonotype was seen a handful of times. The chain joins TRBV5-6 to TRBJ1-4; D possibly corresponds to TRBD1 (6 bases). The CDR3 runs to 14 residues. V shed 4 bases and J shed 8 bases, with 15 bases lying between them. Per the germline V gene, CDR1 is SGHDT and CDR2 is YYEEEE. Here the CDR3 reads CASSTQGWEEKLFF. The CDR3 DNA sequence: TGTGCCAGCAGCACCCAGGGGTGGGAAGAAAAACTGTTTTTT.

The V and J genes are TRBV19 and TRBJ2-3, with D tentatively TRBD2 (5 bases). The V gene lost 3 bases and the J gene lost 7 bases, with 11 bases spanning the gap. The CDR3 totals 13 residues. Germline V CDR1 and CDR2: LNHDA, SQIVND (reference sequence). This chain's CDR3 is CASSISPGNTQYF. DNA of the CDR3: TGTGCCAGTAGTATTAGTCCGGGGAATACGCAGTATTTT. Variable domain in full (rest from reference TRBV19 and TRBJ2-3): DGGITQSPKYLFRKEGQNVTLSCEQNLNHDAMYWYRQDPGQGLRLIYYSQIVNDFQKGDIAEGYSVSREKKESFPLTVTSAQKNPTAFYLCASSISPGNTQYFGPGTRLTVL.

This clonotype has a count of ten or more. This sequence joins TRBV11-1 and TRBJ2-7; TRBD2 matches at 10 bases. CDR1 is SGHAT and CDR2 is FQDESV in the germline V gene (reference sequence). The CDR3 length is 15 residues. Trimming at V came to 2 bases and at J to 6 bases, leaving 7 bases not matched to a gene. DNA of the CDR3: TGTGCCAGCAGCTTAACTAGCGGGAAAGTAGGCGAGCAGTACTTC. Its protein product is CASSLTSGKVGEQYF.

This clonotype was counted at least ten times. The chain links TRBV28 to TRBJ1-2; the D gene is possibly TRBD1 (5 bases). CDR3 length: 12 amino acids. Germline assignment: CDR1 MDHEN and CDR2 SYDVKM. V was trimmed by 7 bases and J by 7 bases, leaving 13 bases between them. CDR3 sequence reads: CASTQEEGGYTF. CDR3 nucleotides: TGTGCCAGCACACAGGAGGAGGGTGGCTACACCTTC.

This clonotype was seen many times. The rearrangement joins TRBV7-9 to TRBJ1-5; D is unclear. Deletions cut 4 bases from V and 9 bases from J, with 10 bases between. The CDR3 has 12 amino acids. Per germline, CDR1 SEHNR and CDR2 FQNEAQ (reference sequence). This chain's CDR3 is CASSSGEGPQHF. DNA of the CDR3: TGTGCCAGCAGCTCCGGGGAAGGGCCCCAGCATTTT.

This clonotype has more than one count but fewer than ten. The chain carries TRBV2 and TRBJ2-3, with D perhaps given as TRBD1 or TRBD2 (5 bases each). The germline gives CDR1 SNHLY, CDR2 FYNNEI. The CDR3 totals 15 residues. V lost 8 bases and J 3 bases, leaving 18 bases between the germline ends. The CDR3 sequence is CASGARGLVTDTQYF. The CDR3 nucleotides read TGTGCCAGCGGGGCGAGGGGATTGGTTACAGATACGCAGTATTTT.

This clonotype was counted only a few times. The chain joins TRBV30 to TRBJ2-6; D remains unclear. The CDR3 length is 15 residues. In germline, CDR1 is GTSNPN, CDR2 SVGIG (reference sequence). Trimming cost V 4 bases and J 1 base, with 11 bases left between them. DNA of the CDR3: TGTGCCTGGACGTACTACACTTCTGGGGCCAACGTCCTGACTTTC. It translates to CAWTYYTSGANVLTF.

This clonotype was recorded many times. This rearrangement joins TRBV20-1 to TRBJ2-7; TRBD2 might be the D (7 bases). V was pared by 3 bases and J by 1 base, with 16 bases between. Germline values: CDR1 DFQATT, CDR2 SNEGSKA (reference sequence). CDR3 length: 15 amino acids. The CDR3 DNA follows: TGCAGTGCTAGTAGGGGGGAGGGGGGTTCCTACGAGCAGTACTTC. As protein: CSASRGEGGSYEQYF.

The CDR3 DNA reads as TGCAGCGTTGATCGTTCCGGGGCCACTGAAGCTTTCTTT. Residues: CSVDRSGATEAFF. The chain couples TRBV29-1 to TRBJ1-1; maybe TRBD1 (5 bases). This CDR3 region has 13 residues. Germline CDR1 and CDR2: SQVTM and ANQGSEA. V was clipped by 3 bases and J by 4 bases, with 12 bases between them. The whole variable domain, remainder taken from reference TRBV29-1 and TRBJ1-1, is SAVISQKPSRDICQRGTSLTIQCQVDSQVTMMFWYRQQPGQSLTLIATANQGSEATYESGFVIDKFPISRPNLTFSTLTVSNMSPEDSSIYLCSVDRSGATEAFFGQGTRLTVV.

This clonotype has at least ten counts. This chain joins TRBV2 and TRBJ1-1, with D unresolved. Per the germline V gene, CDR1 is SNHLY and CDR2 is FYNNEI. V was clipped by 6 bases and J by 4 bases, with 9 bases between them. The CDR3 totals 12 residues. CDR3 loop: CASRPLGTEAFF. In DNA, the CDR3 is TGTGCCAGCAGACCCCTTGGCACTGAAGCTTTCTTT.

V is TRBV6-1 and J is TRBJ2-2; 7 bases are a match to TRBD1. The CDR3 sequence is 13 residues long. The V gene end was trimmed by 6 bases and the J gene end by 7 bases; junction bases not matched to a gene: 5. In germline, CDR1 is MNHNS, CDR2 SASEGT. The CDR3 DNA follows: TGTGCCAGCAGGCACAGGGGCGGCGGGGAGCTGTTTTTT. This translates into CASRHRGGGELFF.

In DNA form, the CDR3 reads TGTGCCAGCAGTGGAGCGGGGACTAGCAATGAGCAGTTCTTC. Its protein product is CASSGAGTSNEQFF. J is TRBJ2-1 and V is TRBV2, with 8 bases identical to TRBD2. Germline CDR1 is SNHLY and CDR2 is FYNNEI. The CDR3 contains 14 residues. The V gene end was trimmed by 4 bases and the J gene end by 6 bases; junction bases not matched to a gene: 5. Filled out from reference TRBV2 and TRBJ2-1, the complete variable domain reads EPEVTQTPSHQVTQMGQEVILRCVPISNHLYFYWYRQILGQKVEFLVSFYNNEISEKSEIFDDQFSVERPDGSNFTLKIRSTKLEDSAMYFCASSGAGTSNEQFFGPGTRLTVL.

This chain links TRBV6-1 with TRBJ2-7; TRBD1 agrees at 8 bases. Trimming removed 4 bases from V and 6 bases from J; junction bases left unmatched: 8. Germline CDR1 MNHNS, CDR2 SASEGT. This CDR3 has 14 residues. The CDR3 loop is CASSVGTGHGEQYF. CDR3 DNA sequence: TGTGCCAGCAGTGTTGGGACAGGTCACGGCGAGCAGTACTTC.

Ten or more counts support this clonotype. The CDR3 region is CSARGNRGSTDTQYF. DNA of the CDR3: TGCAGTGCCCGAGGGAATCGAGGGAGCACAGATACGCAGTATTTT. The gene calls are TRBV20-1 and TRBJ2-3, with TRBD2 as a possible D gene (5 bases). This CDR3 comprises 15 residues. The germline V and J ends were trimmed by 6 bases and 0 bases, with 16 bases remaining between them. Germline loops: CDR1 DFQATT, CDR2 SNEGSKA (reference sequence).

In its sample, this clonotype was seen a few times. This chain's CDR3 is CSAGGRMGETQYF. The DNA of the CDR3 is TGCAGCGCTGGTGGGCGGATGGGGGAGACCCAGTACTTC. V usage is TRBV29-1 and J usage is TRBJ2-5, with unresolved D. The CDR3 has 13 amino acids. CDR1 is SQVTM and CDR2 is ANQGSEA in the germline V gene. Trimming removed 7 bases from V and 5 bases from J, with 17 bases in between. Filled out from reference TRBV29-1 and TRBJ2-5, the complete variable domain reads SAVISQKPSRDICQRGTSLTIQCQVDSQVTMMFWYRQQPGQSLTLIATANQGSEATYESGFVIDKFPISRPNLTFSTLTVSNMSPEDSSIYLCSAGGRMGETQYFGPGTRLLVL.

This chain links TRBV20-1 with TRBJ1-4; D unclear. With 1 base removed from V and 4 bases from J, the gap between germline ends came to 10 bases. Germline V gene sequence: CDR1 DFQATT, CDR2 SNEGSKA (reference sequence). The CDR3 loop spans 14 amino acids. The CDR3 protein is CSARVGGINEKLFF. Written as DNA, the CDR3 is TGCAGTGCTAGAGTAGGTGGAATTAATGAAAAACTGTTTTTT.

This clonotype has ten or more counts. The rearrangement joins TRBV9 to TRBJ2-3; D not certain. With 0 bases removed from V and 5 bases from J, the gap between germline ends came to 10 bases. Germline-derived CDR1 and CDR2 are SGDLS and YYNGEE. The length of the CDR3 is 14 residues. CDR3 sequence reads: CASSVAGVGDTQYF. CDR3 in DNA: TGTGCCAGCAGCGTAGCTGGGGTGGGAGATACGCAGTATTTT.

This clonotype was counted ten times or more. The chain links TRBV3-1 to TRBJ1-1, with TRBD1 matching over 7 bases. Germline values: CDR1 LGHDT, CDR2 YNNKEL (reference sequence). Trimming took 2 bases from V and 5 from J; bases not matched to a gene: 14. This CDR3 contains 17 residues. For the CDR3, the DNA is TGTGCCAGCAGCCAAAGGATAGTGGGACAGCTAAGGACTGAAGCTTTCTTT. Protein product: CASSQRIVGQLRTEAFF.

The V and J genes are TRBV5-1 and TRBJ2-2; the D is unclear. Germline CDR1 and CDR2: SGHRS and YFSETQ. V was clipped by 0 bases and J by 7 bases, with 10 bases between them. The length of the CDR3 is 14 residues. In DNA form, the CDR3 reads TGCGCCAGCAGCTTGGTGGCAGTCGGCGGGGAGCTGTTTTTT. Translation: CASSLVAVGGELFF.

This clonotype has a count of ten or more. The J gene is TRBJ1-1, the V gene TRBV3-1; D is unresolved. The germline gives CDR1 LGHDT, CDR2 YNNKEL (reference sequence). V was shortened by 2 bases and J by 2 bases, with 3 bases between the two germline ends. This CDR3 spans 12 amino acids. DNA of the CDR3: TGTGCCAGCAGCCAACTAAACACTGAAGCTTTCTTT. It is translated as CASSQLNTEAFF.

This clonotype has ten or more counts. The chain carries TRBV2 and TRBJ2-7; possibly TRBD1 or TRBD2 for D (5 bases each). The V gene lost 7 bases and the J gene lost 2 bases, with 18 bases spanning the gap. The CDR3 contains 15 residues. CDR1 and CDR2 (germline): SNHLY, FYNNEI. The CDR3 bases are TGTGCCAGCACCCTAGGGACCACAGCGGCCTACGAGCAGTACTTC. Its translation is CASTLGTTAAYEQYF.

This clonotype was counted ten times or more. This chain connects TRBV30 to TRBJ2-7; 8 bases agree with TRBD1. The V and J ends lost 3 bases and 6 bases, in that order; junction bases with no gene match: 7. The CDR3 is made up of 13 amino acids. From germline, CDR1 is GTSNPN and CDR2 SVGIG (reference sequence). CDR3 sequence reads: CAWRRAGGLEQYF. CDR3 in DNA: TGTGCCTGGAGGCGGGCAGGGGGCCTCGAGCAGTACTTC.

This clonotype was detected many times. The J gene is TRBJ2-1, the V gene TRBV3-1; 12 bases fit TRBD2. Germline V gene lookup returns CDR1 LGHDT and CDR2 YNNKEL (reference sequence). V lost 9 bases, J lost 7 bases, and 7 bases stayed unmatched. There are 14 residues in the CDR3. The CDR3 loop reads CASGGLAGTNEQFF. The CDR3 nucleotides are TGTGCCAGTGGTGGACTAGCGGGGACTAATGAGCAGTTCTTC.